This T cell receptor beta chain was observed in a study of blood T cell repertoires in COVID-19. Whole-study context: COVID-19 samples collected from the United States, Italy and Spain covered acute and convalescent phases. Sample material is recorded as cDNA or gDNA derived from T cells, B-cell-depleted T cells, or PBMCs.

Libraries were prepared by immunoSEQ multiplex PCR; TCRdb keeps only in-frame clonotypes and omits some of them. The data show 200,000 to 250,000 clones, around 84% seen once. V lost 4 bases and J lost 9; bases outside the gene matches: 10. The CDR3 sequence is 16 residues long. CDR1 and CDR2 from the germline V gene are SNHLY and FYNNEI. This clonotype originated in a man aged 50 or older with acute or convalescent COVID-19. The sample consisted of peripheral blood. The chain employs TRBV2 and TRBJ1-6; 9 nucleotides align to TRBD1. Written as DNA, the CDR3 is TGTGCCAGCAGTGCCCAGGGGGGACAGGGCGGTTCACCCCTCCACTTT. This gives the protein CASSAQGGQGGSPLHF.